Each of the 22 T cell receptor beta chains below was sequenced from the same sample in a study of IL-32 and malignant T cell survival in cutaneous lymphoma. Blood came from patients with leukemic cutaneous T cell lymphoma, or Sezary syndrome. Produced via immunoSEQ multiplex PCR; TCRdb's table is partial and in-frame only. The sample holds 2,000 to 2,500 clones; over 80% are singletons and the top ten take roughly 51%. The specimen comprised blood, sampled on day 0. The origin of the receptors is a human donor with cutaneous T cell lymphoma.

V and J are TRBV7-9 and TRBJ2-7, with D perhaps TRBD1 (6 bases). Germline V gives CDR1 SEHNR, CDR2 FQNEAQ (reference sequence). The V and J ends lost 5 bases and 6 bases respectively, with 14 bases between them. This CDR3 has 13 amino acids. The CDR3 loop reads CASSETTGTEQYF. The DNA for the CDR3 is TGTGCCAGCAGCGAAACGACAGGAACCGAGCAGTACTTC.

This chain joins TRBV7-2 and TRBJ2-7; D is possibly TRBD1 or TRBD2 (5 bases each). Germline V gene lookup returns CDR1 SGHTA and CDR2 FQGNSA. The ends were cut back, 5 bases at V and 1 base at J, with 12 bases in the middle. The CDR3 spans 14 residues. CDR3 region: CASSLGTYSYEQYF. CDR3 sequence (DNA): TGTGCCAGCAGCCTCGGGACCTATTCCTACGAGCAGTACTTC.

The CDR3 nucleotides are TGTGCCAGCAGTCAGAGCGGGAGTTCCTACAATGAGCAGTTCTTC. Translated, it gives CASSQSGSSYNEQFF. The chain recombines TRBV6-4 with TRBJ2-1; TRBD2 agrees at 8 bases. Germline values: CDR1 MRHNA, CDR2 SNTAGT. The CDR3 runs 15 residues. V lost 5 bases and J lost 1; bases outside the gene matches: 4.

The V and J genes are TRBV9 and TRBJ2-1, with 7 bases fitting TRBD1. The CDR3 is made up of 14 amino acids. Germline V CDR1 and CDR2: SGDLS, YYNGEE. With V trimmed by 4 bases and J by 6 bases, 7 bases remained unmatched. The CDR3 region is CASSLSAGGNEQFF. In DNA, the CDR3 is TGTGCCAGCAGCCTCTCCGCAGGGGGCAATGAGCAGTTCTTC.

This clone is deemed medium-sized (0.01 to 0.1%). The rearrangement uses TRBV5-6 and TRBJ2-3; TRBD2 matches 9 bases. Germline CDR1 SGHDT, CDR2 YYEEEE. The J segment lost 5 bases and the V segment lost 6 bases, leaving 16 bases of the junction unmatched. The CDR3 covers 17 residues. The CDR3 sequence: CASTHRIFSGGIDTQYF. Written as DNA, the CDR3 is TGTGCCAGCACCCACCGCATTTTTAGCGGGGGAATAGATACGCAGTATTTT.

The V call is TRBV7-8, the J call TRBJ1-2; D remains unclear. The length of the CDR3 is 13 residues. Trimming shortened V by 5 bases and J by 8 bases, and 15 bases separated the two germline ends. Germline V gives CDR1 SGHVS, CDR2 FQNEAQ. As DNA, the CDR3 is TGTGCCAGCAGCAGCGGGAACTACTGGGGCTACACCTTC. Residues: CASSSGNYWGYTF.

This clone is termed medium-sized. The J gene is TRBJ2-2, the V gene TRBV9; D is ambiguous. This CDR3 region has 12 residues. Trimming pared 3 bases from V and 9 bases from J, leaving 9 bases between. CDR1 and CDR2 from the germline V gene are SGDLS and YYNGEE. DNA for the CDR3: TGTGCCAGCAGCGCTAGGAACTGGGAGCTGTTTTTT. As protein: CASSARNWELFF.

This clone showed up just once. J is TRBJ2-5 and V is TRBV4-3; tentatively, D is TRBD2 (6 bases). This CDR3 has 17 residues. Looked up from germline, CDR1 is LGHNA and CDR2 is YSLEER. The V end was cut by 0 bases, the J end by 4 bases, with 18 bases between. The CDR3: CASSQDKRLGSRETQYF. As DNA, the CDR3 is TGCGCCAGCAGCCAAGATAAGAGACTAGGGTCACGAGAGACCCAGTACTTC.

This clone was counted only a few times. J is TRBJ1-2 and V is TRBV6-5; D call uncertain. Trimming took 6 bases from V and 4 from J, leaving 12 bases between them. Germline V CDR1 and CDR2: MNHEY, SVGAGI. This CDR3 has 13 residues. The CDR3 region is CASRKGLGYGYTF. The CDR3 nucleotides read TGTGCCAGCAGAAAGGGTTTAGGCTATGGCTACACCTTC.

This rearrangement joins TRBV6-5 to TRBJ2-5; D remains unclear. V was cut by 0 bases and J by 3 bases, with 11 bases left in between. The length of the CDR3 is 15 residues. Looked up from germline, CDR1 is MNHEY and CDR2 is SVGAGI. The CDR3 is CASSYSWARKETQYF. Written as DNA, the CDR3 is TGTGCCAGCAGTTACTCGTGGGCTAGAAAAGAGACCCAGTACTTC.

V usage is TRBV27 and J usage is TRBJ1-5; possibly TRBD1 for D (5 bases). The CDR3 has 14 residues. Per the germline V gene, CDR1 is MNHEY and CDR2 is SMNVEV (reference sequence). The V and J ends lost 5 bases and 6 bases respectively, with 14 bases between them. CDR3 loop: CASSPFGGPQPQHF. The CDR3 DNA reads TGTGCCAGCAGTCCCTTCGGGGGACCTCAGCCCCAGCATTTT.

This chain joins TRBV7-2 and TRBJ2-7; D gene unclear. Germline CDR1 reads SGHTA; CDR2 reads FQGNSA. V shed 3 bases and J shed 3 bases, with 9 bases lying between them. This CDR3 has 13 amino acids. The CDR3 here is CASSLGSGYEQYF. The CDR3 DNA reads as TGTGCCAGCAGCTTGGGATCAGGCTACGAGCAGTACTTC.

In this sample, this clone turned up once. The chain joins TRBV7-9 to TRBJ2-7; D is undetermined. The CDR3 covers 16 residues. V was clipped by 1 base and J by 2 bases, with 15 bases between them. Germline V gene sequence: CDR1 SEHNR, CDR2 FQNEAQ (reference sequence). DNA of the CDR3: TGTGCCAGCAGCTTAGGAGGTCCCGACTTTACCTACGAGCAGTACTTC. Protein product: CASSLGGPDFTYEQYF.

In its sample, this clone was seen a few times. The chain joins TRBV9 to TRBJ1-1, with D uncertain. CDR1 is SGDLS and CDR2 is YYNGEE in the germline V gene. This CDR3 comprises 14 residues. V was cut by 1 base and J by 0 bases, with 7 bases left in between. CDR3 residues: CASSVLAVNTEAFF. The CDR3 DNA follows: TGTGCCAGCAGCGTATTAGCAGTGAACACTGAAGCTTTCTTT.

The V gene is TRBV4-1, the J gene TRBJ2-1; D ambiguous. This CDR3 region has 13 residues. Per the germline V gene, CDR1 is MGHRA and CDR2 is YSYEKL. Deletions cut 4 bases from V and 3 bases from J, with 7 bases between. CDR3 protein: CASSRQDYNEQFF. The CDR3 nucleotides read TGCGCCAGCAGCCGGCAGGACTACAATGAGCAGTTCTTC.

The genes are TRBV11-2 and TRBJ2-7; no definite D call. The germline V and J ends were trimmed by 1 base and 2 bases, with 6 bases remaining between them. The CDR3 runs to 13 residues. Germline CDR1 SGHAT, CDR2 FQNNGV. The CDR3 DNA follows: TGTGCCAGCAGCTTAGTCACCCCCTACGAGCAGTACTTC. Translation: CASSLVTPYEQYF. Looking up the rest from reference TRBV11-2 and TRBJ2-7 gives the full variable domain: EAGVAQSPRYKIIEKRQSVAFWCNPISGHATLYWYQQILGQGPKLLIQFQNNGVVDDSQLPKDRFSAERLKGVDSTLKIQPAKLEDSAVYLCASSLVTPYEQYFGPGTRLTVT.

This clone has more than one count but fewer than ten. This chain uses TRBV14 with TRBJ1-1; D is uncertain. Trimming stripped 1 base from V and 5 bases from J, with 5 bases between. From germline, CDR1 is SGHDN and CDR2 FVKESK. The CDR3 has 12 residues. The CDR3 sequence is CASSQGWTEAFF. CDR3 coding DNA: TGTGCCAGCAGCCAAGGATGGACTGAAGCTTTCTTT.

V usage is TRBV6-5 and J usage is TRBJ2-3; tentatively, D is TRBD2 (5 bases). CDR3 length: 16 amino acids. Trimming took 0 bases from V and 4 from J, leaving 14 bases between them. Germline CDR1 reads MNHEY; CDR2 reads SVGAGI. CDR3 loop: CASSYSRVLTADTQYF. The DNA of the CDR3 is TGTGCCAGCAGTTACTCGCGGGTATTGACCGCAGATACGCAGTATTTT.

V usage is TRBV9 and J usage is TRBJ2-1; D may be TRBD2 (6 bases). V was pared by 0 bases and J by 0 bases, with 13 bases between. This CDR3 contains 17 residues. Germline V gene sequence: CDR1 SGDLS, CDR2 YYNGEE. The CDR3 DNA reads as TGTGCCAGCAGCGTAGATTCGGGGGTAAGCTCCTACAATGAGCAGTTCTTC. Translated: CASSVDSGVSSYNEQFF.

The chain employs TRBV6-5 and TRBJ2-7, with 9 bases lining up with TRBD1. J gave up 5 bases and V 8 bases, and 7 bases lay outside the gene matches. The germline V gene encodes CDR1 MNHEY and CDR2 SVGAGI. CDR3 length: 13 amino acids. CDR3 nucleotides: TGTGCCAGCGTGGGGACAGGGTATCACGAGCAGTACTTC. Translating it yields CASVGTGYHEQYF.

V gene TRBV9 combines with J gene TRBJ2-7; TRBD1 matches 8 bases. Germline values: CDR1 SGDLS, CDR2 YYNGEE. Trimming took 0 bases from V and 5 from J; bases not matched to a gene: 4. The CDR3 loop spans 14 amino acids. CDR3 in DNA: TGTGCCAGCAGCGTAGGACAGGGGAGCGACGAGCAGTACTTC. This codes for CASSVGQGSDEQYF.

This clone was observed a single time. V gene TRBV30 combines with J gene TRBJ2-1; maybe TRBD2 (5 bases). The CDR3 runs 15 residues. V was shortened by 5 bases and J by 7 bases, with 21 bases between the two germline ends. Germline CDR1 and CDR2: GTSNPN and SVGIG (reference sequence). The CDR3 bases are TGTGCCTGGCCGTCGGACTTCTCGAGAAGGAATGAGCAGTTCTTC. Protein: CAWPSDFSRRNEQFF.